These 11 T cell receptor beta chains were sequenced from one sample in a study of blood T cell repertoires in COVID-19. Clones were read by immunoSEQ multiplex PCR, and TCRdb kept only the in-frame ones, dropping some. The repertoire holds 150,000 to 200,000 clones, with under 95% as singletons. The specimen sequenced was peripheral blood. The receptors originated from a man aged 55 to 69 with active or convalescent COVID-19.

This clone was seen a single time. The chain combines TRBV3-1 (or the pseudogene TRBV3-2) with TRBJ1-5; D unresolved. CDR3 length equals 15 residues. Trimming cost V 0 bases and J 0 bases, with 6 bases left between them. Germline loops: CDR1 LGHDT, CDR2 YNNKEL (reference sequence). CDR3 coding DNA: TGTGCCAGCAGCCAAGATGTCGGTAGCAATCAGCCCCAGCATTTT. Its protein product is CASSQDVGSNQPQHF.

The chain uses TRBV3-1 (or the pseudogene TRBV3-2) and TRBJ2-3; unclear D gene. V was trimmed by 2 bases and J by 1 base, leaving 16 bases between them. The CDR3 runs 17 residues. Germline V gene lookup returns CDR1 LGHDT and CDR2 YNNKEL (reference sequence). CDR3 sequence (DNA): TGTGCCAGCAGCCAACGGTTGAGGTTTGACGGCACAGATACGCAGTATTTT. As protein: CASSQRLRFDGTDTQYF.

Here the CDR3 reads CASSQVPGQGGQYQETQYF. DNA of the CDR3: TGCGCCAGCAGCCAAGTCCCCGGACAGGGAGGACAGTACCAAGAGACCCAGTACTTC. This chain connects TRBV4-1 to TRBJ2-5; 8 nucleotides agree with TRBD1. The trim removed 1 base at V and 0 bases at J, leaving 13 bases unmatched. CDR3 length: 19 amino acids. Germline assignment: CDR1 MGHRA and CDR2 YSYEKL.

The rearrangement joins TRBV7-2 to TRBJ1-2, with D perhaps TRBD1 (6 bases). CDR1 and CDR2 (germline): SGHTA, FQGNSA. This CDR3 is 13 amino acids long. The V end lost 5 bases, the J end lost 8 bases, and 15 bases lay between the germline ends. For the CDR3, the DNA is TGTGCCAGCAGCCAGAACGGGGGGGCGGGCTACACCTTC. This sequence encodes CASSQNGGAGYTF.

This clone was counted a few times. J is TRBJ1-5 and V is TRBV27, with D hard to call. From germline, CDR1 is MNHEY and CDR2 SMNVEV (reference sequence). Trimming cost V 5 bases and J 2 bases, with 7 bases left between them. This CDR3 comprises 13 residues. The CDR3 DNA reads TGTGCCAGCAGTCAACGAGGCAATCAGCCCCAGCATTTT. It yields the protein CASSQRGNQPQHF.

V usage is TRBV15 and J usage is TRBJ2-7; 8 bases align to TRBD1. The CDR3 extends over 16 amino acids. Germline V CDR1 and CDR2: LNHNV, YYDKDF (reference sequence). With V trimmed by 3 bases and J by 2 bases, 9 bases remained unmatched. For the CDR3, the DNA is TGTGCCACCAGCAGCAGGACGGGACAGGATCCCTACGAGCAGTACTTC. Translated, it gives CATSSRTGQDPYEQYF.

CDR3 amino acids: CSVVGSYYGYTF. The CDR3 DNA follows: TGCAGCGTTGTGGGCAGCTACTATGGCTACACCTTC. The chain links TRBV29-1 to TRBJ1-2; D gene uncertain. The CDR3 has 12 residues. The V gene lost 4 bases and the J gene lost 3 bases, with 9 bases spanning the gap. Germline lookup yields CDR1 SQVTM and CDR2 ANQGSEA. The whole variable domain, filled in from reference TRBV29-1 and TRBJ1-2, reads SAVISQKPSRDICQRGTSLTIQCQVDSQVTMMFWYRQQPGQSLTLIATANQGSEATYESGFVIDKFPISRPNLTFSTLTVSNMSPEDSSIYLCSVVGSYYGYTFGSGTRLTVV.

J is TRBJ1-2 and V is TRBV6-2 or TRBV6-3; a weak D match, TRBD1 (6 bases). V lost 5 bases to trimming and J lost 5 bases, with 9 bases between them. This CDR3 is 12 amino acids long. Germline CDR1 and CDR2: MNHEY and SVGEGT. CDR3 protein: CASSPGAYGYTF. The CDR3 nucleotides read TGTGCCAGCAGTCCAGGGGCGTATGGCTACACCTTC.

CDR3 nucleotide sequence: TGCGCCAGCAGCTTGGCCATCGACAGGGAGAGGACTAATGAAAAACTGTTTTTT. Translating it yields CASSLAIDRERTNEKLFF. This rearrangement joins TRBV5-1 to TRBJ1-4, with 7 bases lining up with TRBD1. Germline-derived CDR1 and CDR2 are SGHRS and YFSETQ. There are 18 residues in the CDR3. V shed 0 bases and J 2 bases; nucleotides not matched to a gene: 10.

The V and J genes are TRBV7-9 and TRBJ2-1; TRBD1 might be the D (6 bases). This CDR3 is built from 13 residues. Trimming removed 1 base at V and 8 bases at J, with 9 bases between. Germline V gene lookup returns CDR1 SEHNR and CDR2 FQNEAQ (reference sequence). CDR3 DNA sequence: TGTGCCAGCAGCTTAGTCAGGGGCCATGAGCAGTTCTTC. This encodes CASSLVRGHEQFF. The full variable domain, completed using reference TRBV7-9 and TRBJ2-1, is DTGVSQNPRHKITKRGQNVTFRCDPISEHNRLYWYRQTLGQGPEFLTYFQNEAQLEKSRLLSDRFSAERPKGSFSTLEIQRTEQGDSAMYLCASSLVRGHEQFFGPGTRLTVL.

The chain carries TRBV10-2 and TRBJ2-7; D perhaps matches TRBD2 (6 bases). The V end was cut by 0 bases, the J end by 4 bases, with 10 bases between. CDR1 and CDR2 from the germline V gene are WSHSY and SAAADI. The CDR3 consists of 14 residues. CDR3 nucleotide sequence: TGCGCCAGCAGTGAGTCGGGACTTAGTTACGAGCAGTACTTC. Translation gives CASSESGLSYEQYF.